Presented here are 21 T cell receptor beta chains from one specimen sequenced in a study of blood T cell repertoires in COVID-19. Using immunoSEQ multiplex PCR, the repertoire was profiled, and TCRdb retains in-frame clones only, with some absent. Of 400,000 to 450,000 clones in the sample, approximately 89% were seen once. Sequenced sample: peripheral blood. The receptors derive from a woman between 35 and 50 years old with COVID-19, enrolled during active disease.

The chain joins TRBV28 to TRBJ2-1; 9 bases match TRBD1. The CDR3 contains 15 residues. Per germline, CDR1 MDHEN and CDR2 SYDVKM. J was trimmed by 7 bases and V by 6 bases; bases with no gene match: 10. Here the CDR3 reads CASSLRDRERNEQFF. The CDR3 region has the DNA TGTGCCAGCAGCCTCCGGGACAGGGAAAGGAATGAGCAGTTCTTC.

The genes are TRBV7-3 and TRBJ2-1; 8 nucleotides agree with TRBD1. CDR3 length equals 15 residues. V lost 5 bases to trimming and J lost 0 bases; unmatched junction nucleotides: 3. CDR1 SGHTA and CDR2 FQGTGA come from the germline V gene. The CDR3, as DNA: TGTGCCAGCAGCCCCACAGGGGGCTCCTACAATGAGCAGTTCTTC. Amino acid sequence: CASSPTGGSYNEQFF. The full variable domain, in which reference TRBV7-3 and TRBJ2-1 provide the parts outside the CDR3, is GAGVSQTPSNKVTEKGKYVELRCDPISGHTALYWYRQSLGQGPEFLIYFQGTGAADDSGLPNDRFFAVRPEGSVSTLKIQRTERGDSAVYLCASSPTGGSYNEQFFGPGTRLTVL.

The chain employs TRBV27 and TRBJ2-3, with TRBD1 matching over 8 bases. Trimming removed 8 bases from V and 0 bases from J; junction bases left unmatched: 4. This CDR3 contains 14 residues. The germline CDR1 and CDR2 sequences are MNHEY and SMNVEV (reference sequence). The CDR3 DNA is TGTGCCAGCGGGGACAGGACTAGCACAGATACGCAGTATTTT. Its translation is CASGDRTSTDTQYF.

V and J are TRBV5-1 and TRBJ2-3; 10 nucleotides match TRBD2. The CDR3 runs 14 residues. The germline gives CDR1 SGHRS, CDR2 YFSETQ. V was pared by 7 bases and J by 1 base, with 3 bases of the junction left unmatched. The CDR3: CASHTSGGTDTQYF. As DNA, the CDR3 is TGCGCCAGCCATACTAGCGGGGGCACAGATACGCAGTATTTT.

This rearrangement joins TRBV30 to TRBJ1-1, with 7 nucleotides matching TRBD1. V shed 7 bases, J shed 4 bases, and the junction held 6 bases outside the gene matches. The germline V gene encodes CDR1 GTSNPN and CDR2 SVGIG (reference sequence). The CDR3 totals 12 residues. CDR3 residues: CAFDRASTEAFF. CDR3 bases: TGTGCCTTTGACAGGGCAAGCACTGAAGCTTTCTTT.

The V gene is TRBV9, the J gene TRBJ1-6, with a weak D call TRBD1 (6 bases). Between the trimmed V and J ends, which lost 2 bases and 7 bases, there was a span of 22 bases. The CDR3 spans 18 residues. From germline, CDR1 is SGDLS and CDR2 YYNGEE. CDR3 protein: CASSVEPQGSAPNSPLHF. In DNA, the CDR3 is TGTGCCAGCAGCGTCGAACCTCAGGGGTCTGCGCCCAATTCACCCCTCCACTTT.

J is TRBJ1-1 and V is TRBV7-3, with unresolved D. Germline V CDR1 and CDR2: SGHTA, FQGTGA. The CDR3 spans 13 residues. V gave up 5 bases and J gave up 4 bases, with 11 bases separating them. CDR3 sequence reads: CASSTGESTEAFF. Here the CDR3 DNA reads TGTGCCAGCAGCACTGGAGAGTCCACTGAAGCTTTCTTT.

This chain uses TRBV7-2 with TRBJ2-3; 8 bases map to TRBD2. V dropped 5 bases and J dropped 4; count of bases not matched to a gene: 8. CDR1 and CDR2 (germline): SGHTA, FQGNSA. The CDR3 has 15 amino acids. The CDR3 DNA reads TGTGCCAGCAGCCAAGCGGGAGTGTTCCCAGATACGCAGTATTTT. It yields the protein CASSQAGVFPDTQYF. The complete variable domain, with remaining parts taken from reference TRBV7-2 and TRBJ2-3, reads GAGVSQSPSNKVTEKGKDVELRCDPISGHTALYWYRQSLGQGLEFLIYFQGNSAPDKSGLPSDRFSAERTGGSVSTLTIQRTQQEDSAVYLCASSQAGVFPDTQYFGPGTRLTVL.

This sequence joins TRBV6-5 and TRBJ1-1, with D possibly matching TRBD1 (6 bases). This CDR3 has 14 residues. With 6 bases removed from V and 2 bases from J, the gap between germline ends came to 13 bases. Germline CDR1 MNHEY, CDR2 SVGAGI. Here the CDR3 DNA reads TGTGCCAGCAGGTGGCCAGGGGACAACACTGAAGCTTTCTTT. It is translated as CASRWPGDNTEAFF.

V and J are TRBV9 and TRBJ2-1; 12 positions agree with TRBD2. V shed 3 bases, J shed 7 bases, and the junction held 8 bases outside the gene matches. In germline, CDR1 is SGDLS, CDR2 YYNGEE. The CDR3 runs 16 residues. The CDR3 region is CASSGIGLAGFNEQFF. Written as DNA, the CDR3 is TGTGCCAGCAGCGGAATCGGACTAGCGGGATTTAATGAGCAGTTCTTC.

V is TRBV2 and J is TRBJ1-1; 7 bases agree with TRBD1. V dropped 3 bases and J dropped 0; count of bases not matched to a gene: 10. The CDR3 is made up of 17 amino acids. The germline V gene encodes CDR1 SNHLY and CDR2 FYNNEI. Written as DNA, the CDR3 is TGTGCCAGCAGTGATGGGGACAGAGGGGCAATGAACACTGAAGCTTTCTTT. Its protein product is CASSDGDRGAMNTEAFF.

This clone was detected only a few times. CDR3 nucleotides: TGTGCCAGCACCTCGACTAGCGGGGGGGCGACCGAGACCCAGTACTTC. Amino acid sequence: CASTSTSGGATETQYF. This chain links TRBV2 with TRBJ2-5; 14 bases agree with TRBD2. Germline V gene data show CDR1 as SNHLY and CDR2 as FYNNEI. V dropped 7 bases and J dropped 5; count of bases not matched to a gene: 9. The CDR3 sequence is 16 residues long.

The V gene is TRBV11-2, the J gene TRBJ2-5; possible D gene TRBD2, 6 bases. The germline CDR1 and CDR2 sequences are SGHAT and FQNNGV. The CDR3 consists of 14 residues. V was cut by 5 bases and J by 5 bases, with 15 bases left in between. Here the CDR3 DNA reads TGTGCCAGCAGCCGAGGCCCGGGAGCCGAGACCCAGTACTTC. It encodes CASSRGPGAETQYF.

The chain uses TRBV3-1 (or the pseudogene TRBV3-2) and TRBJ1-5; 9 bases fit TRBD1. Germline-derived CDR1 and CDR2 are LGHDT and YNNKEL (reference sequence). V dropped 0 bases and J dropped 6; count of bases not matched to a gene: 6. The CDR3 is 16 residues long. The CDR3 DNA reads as TGTGCCAGCAGCCAAGATTCCACAGGGGGCGGTCAGCCCCAGCATTTT. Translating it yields CASSQDSTGGGQPQHF.

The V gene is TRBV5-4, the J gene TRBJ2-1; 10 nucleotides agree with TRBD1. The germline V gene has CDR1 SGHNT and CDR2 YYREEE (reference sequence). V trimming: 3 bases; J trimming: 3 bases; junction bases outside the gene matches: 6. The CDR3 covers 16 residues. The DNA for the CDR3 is TGTGCCAGCAGCTCCCGGACAGGGGGGGACTACAATGAGCAGTTCTTC. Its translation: CASSSRTGGDYNEQFF.

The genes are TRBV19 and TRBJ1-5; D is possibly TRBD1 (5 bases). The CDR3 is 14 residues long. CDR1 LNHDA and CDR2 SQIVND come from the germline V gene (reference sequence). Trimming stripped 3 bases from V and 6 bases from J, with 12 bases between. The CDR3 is CASSIQGMTQPQHF. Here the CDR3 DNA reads TGTGCCAGTAGTATTCAGGGAATGACTCAGCCCCAGCATTTT. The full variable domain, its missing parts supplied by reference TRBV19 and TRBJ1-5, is DGGITQSPKYLFRKEGQNVTLSCEQNLNHDAMYWYRQDPGQGLRLIYYSQIVNDFQKGDIAEGYSVSREKKESFPLTVTSAQKNPTAFYLCASSIQGMTQPQHFGDGTRLSIL.

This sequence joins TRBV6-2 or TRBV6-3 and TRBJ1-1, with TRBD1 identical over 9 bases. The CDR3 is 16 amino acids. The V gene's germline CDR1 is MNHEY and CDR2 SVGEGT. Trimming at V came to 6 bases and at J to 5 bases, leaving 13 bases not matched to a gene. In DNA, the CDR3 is TGTGCCAGCAGCCTCCCCCTGGGACAGGGATTTACTGAAGCTTTCTTT. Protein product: CASSLPLGQGFTEAFF.

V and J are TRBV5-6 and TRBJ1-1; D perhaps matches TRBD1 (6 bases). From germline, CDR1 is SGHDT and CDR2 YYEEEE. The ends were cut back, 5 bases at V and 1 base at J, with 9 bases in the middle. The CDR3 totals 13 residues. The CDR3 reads CASRWTENTEAFF. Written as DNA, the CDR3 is TGTGCCAGCAGGTGGACAGAGAACACTGAAGCTTTCTTT.

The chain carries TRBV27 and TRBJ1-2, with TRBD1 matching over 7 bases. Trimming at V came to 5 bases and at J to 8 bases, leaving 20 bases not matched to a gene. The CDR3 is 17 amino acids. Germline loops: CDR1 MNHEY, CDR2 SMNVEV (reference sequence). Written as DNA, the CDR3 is TGTGCCAGCAGTCCTGGAAAAACGAACCGACAGGGAGAAGGCTACACCTTC. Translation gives CASSPGKTNRQGEGYTF.

DNA of the CDR3: TGTGCCTGGAGTAACGGCTGGAGACTAGCGCACCAAGAGACCCAGTACTTC. As protein: CAWSNGWRLAHQETQYF. This chain uses TRBV30 with TRBJ2-5; 8 bases match TRBD2. Germline loops: CDR1 GTSNPN, CDR2 SVGIG (reference sequence). Trimming removed 2 bases from V and 0 bases from J; junction bases left unmatched: 11. This CDR3 contains 17 residues.

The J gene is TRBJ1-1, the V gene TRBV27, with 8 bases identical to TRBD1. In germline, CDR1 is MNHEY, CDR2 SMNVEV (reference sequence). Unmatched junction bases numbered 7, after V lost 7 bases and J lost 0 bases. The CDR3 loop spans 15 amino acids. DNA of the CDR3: TGTGCCAGCACCCGGACAGGGATAATGAACACTGAAGCTTTCTTT. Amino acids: CASTRTGIMNTEAFF.